The 13 T cell receptor beta chains listed next were all sequenced from one sample in a study of blood T cell repertoires in COVID-19. Clones were read by immunoSEQ multiplex PCR, and TCRdb kept only the in-frame ones, dropping some. The data contain 55,000 to 75,000 clones, 70% to 85% of them singletons. What was sequenced was peripheral blood. The receptor set was obtained from a man older than 75 with active COVID-19.

This chain uses TRBV19 with TRBJ2-5; a possible D gene is TRBD2 (6 bases). CDR1 LNHDA and CDR2 SQIVND come from the germline V gene (reference sequence). V gave up 5 bases and J gave up 7 bases, with 11 bases separating them. The length of the CDR3 is 12 residues. DNA of the CDR3: TGTGCCAGTAGTTTAGGGCGGGGGACCCAGTACTTC. Residues: CASSLGRGTQYF.

The chain employs TRBV19 and TRBJ1-1; D is possibly TRBD1 (6 bases). Germline assignment: CDR1 LNHDA and CDR2 SQIVND (reference sequence). The CDR3 runs 12 residues. V was trimmed by 5 bases and J by 9 bases, leaving 13 bases between them. The CDR3 here is CASSPSRDKAFF. The CDR3 DNA reads as TGTGCCAGTAGTCCAAGTAGGGACAAAGCTTTCTTT.

V gene TRBV14 combines with J gene TRBJ2-5, with 7 bases that match TRBD1. Trimming removed 0 bases from V and 1 base from J; junction bases left unmatched: 5. Germline CDR1 SGHDN, CDR2 FVKESK. The CDR3 covers 16 residues. The CDR3 reads CASSQDRGTVQETQYF. The DNA for the CDR3 is TGTGCCAGCAGCCAAGATAGAGGGACAGTCCAAGAGACCCAGTACTTC.

V and J are TRBV6-5 and TRBJ1-4, with D possibly being TRBD1 (6 bases). Germline CDR1 is MNHEY and CDR2 is SVGAGI. V was shortened by 7 bases and J by 5 bases, with 11 bases between the two germline ends. CDR3 length: 13 residues. The CDR3 here is CASTRTENEKLFF. CDR3 DNA sequence: TGTGCCAGCACGAGGACAGAGAATGAAAAACTGTTTTTT.

This clone was seen a handful of times. This CDR3 is CASSSIPGQGLSGANVLTF. In DNA form, the CDR3 reads TGTGCCAGCAGTTCGATCCCGGGACAGGGGTTATCTGGGGCCAACGTCCTGACTTTC. The J gene is TRBJ2-6, the V gene TRBV27, with TRBD1 matching over 10 bases. Germline V gives CDR1 MNHEY, CDR2 SMNVEV (reference sequence). This CDR3 has 19 residues. The ends lost 4 bases at V and 1 base at J; junction bases unmatched: 10.

This clone showed up just a few times. The chain couples TRBV28 to TRBJ1-2; maybe TRBD1 (6 bases). The ends were cut back, 2 bases at V and 2 bases at J, with 12 bases in the middle. The germline CDR1 and CDR2 sequences are MDHEN and SYDVKM. The CDR3 has 15 residues. The CDR3 sequence is CASSLGDIENYGYTF. In DNA, the CDR3 is TGTGCCAGCAGTTTAGGGGACATCGAAAACTATGGCTACACCTTC.

The rearrangement joins TRBV4-1 to TRBJ2-6; 9 nucleotides line up with TRBD1. Unmatched junction bases numbered 14, after V lost 1 base and J lost 4 bases. The CDR3 is made up of 20 amino acids. Per the germline V gene, CDR1 is MGHRA and CDR2 is YSYEKL. The CDR3 region is CASSQGTRDRVGAGANVLTF. The CDR3 coding sequence is TGCGCCAGCAGCCAAGGGACGCGGGACAGGGTAGGTGCCGGGGCCAACGTCCTGACTTTC.

This clone occurred a few times. The CDR3: CASGRDSGANVLTF. The CDR3 nucleotides read TGTGCCAGTGGGAGGGACTCTGGGGCCAACGTCCTGACTTTC. The chain carries TRBV19 and TRBJ2-6, with 7 bases aligning to TRBD2. This CDR3 region has 14 residues. J was trimmed by 0 bases and V by 8 bases; bases with no gene match: 1. Germline V lookup: CDR1 LNHDA, CDR2 SQIVND (reference sequence).

This clone was picked up a small number of times. The chain recombines TRBV6-5 with TRBJ2-7; 10 bases fit TRBD2. In germline, CDR1 is MNHEY, CDR2 SVGAGI. The length of the CDR3 is 15 residues. With V trimmed by 1 base and J by 7 bases, 7 bases remained unmatched. Here the CDR3 reads CASSYWASGSFEQYF. CDR3 nucleotide sequence: TGTGCCAGCAGTTACTGGGCTAGCGGGAGCTTTGAGCAGTACTTC.

The V call is TRBV24-1, the J call TRBJ2-2; D remains unclear. Germline CDR1 reads KGHDR; CDR2 reads SFDVKD. This CDR3 is 15 amino acids long. Between the trimmed V and J ends, which lost 8 bases and 1 base, there was a span of 13 bases. The CDR3 nucleotides are TGTGCCACCAAATCCAAAGAGAAGAACACCGGGGAGCTGTTTTTT. Translated: CATKSKEKNTGELFF.

The genes are TRBV7-2 and TRBJ1-1; 7 bases align to TRBD1. Trimming took 5 bases from V and 11 from J; bases not matched to a gene: 8. CDR3 length: 12 residues. Germline V lookup: CDR1 SGHTA, CDR2 FQGNSA. This chain's CDR3 is CASSPTTGTAFF. CDR3 nucleotides: TGTGCCAGCAGCCCGACGACAGGGACGGCTTTCTTT.

V and J are TRBV19 and TRBJ2-7, with TRBD2 matching over 8 bases. The V segment lost 5 bases and the J segment 1 base; nucleotides outside the gene matches: 7. Germline V gene lookup returns CDR1 LNHDA and CDR2 SQIVND (reference sequence). The CDR3 length is 15 residues. CDR3 bases: TGTGCCAGTAGTCCCCAGGGGACTAGTTCCTACGAGCAGTACTTC. Amino acid sequence: CASSPQGTSSYEQYF.

V gene TRBV7-2 combines with J gene TRBJ2-3; maybe TRBD2 (5 bases). V lost 0 bases to trimming and J lost 4 bases, with 14 bases between them. This CDR3 is 16 amino acids long. Per germline, CDR1 SGHTA and CDR2 FQGNSA. The CDR3 reads CASSLAGSYSADTQYF. CDR3 DNA sequence: TGTGCCAGCAGCTTAGCTGGTAGCTATAGCGCAGATACGCAGTATTTT. Together with reference TRBV7-2 and TRBJ2-3, the CDR3 gives the full variable domain: GAGVSQSPSNKVTEKGKDVELRCDPISGHTALYWYRQSLGQGLEFLIYFQGNSAPDKSGLPSDRFSAERTGGSVSTLTIQRTQQEDSAVYLCASSLAGSYSADTQYFGPGTRLTVL.